Listed below are T cell receptor beta chains from one sample, sequenced in a study of sequential checkpoint blockade in melanoma. The assay was immunoSEQ multiplex PCR, and TCRdb's table has in-frame clones only and misses some. The sample has approximately 4,800 clones; less than 30% are singletons. Specimen: tumor tissue (inferred from file names), collected from a patient given nivolumab and ipilimumab in sequence. The receptors were sampled from a human donor with melanoma. Both conserved end residues are part of each CDR3. Fields, in order: D gene, J gene, clone size, V gene, CDR3 protein, CDR3 DNA. A D gene is named only where the DNA matches it firmly. Clone size, where shown, is once, few, many, or a class for clones that have expanded.

TRBD1 TRBJ2-4 . TRBV18 CASSPGTGAKNIQYF TGTGCCAGCTCACCCGGGACAGGGGCTAAAAACATTCAGTACTTC
TRBD2 TRBJ2-1 . TRBV5-1 CASSVGLAGGSEQFF TGCGCCAGCAGCGTCGGACTAGCGGGGGGGAGTGAGCAGTTCTTC
. TRBJ2-1 few TRBV6-8 CASTRVAGSRPYNEQFF TGTGCCAGCACGCGGGTGGCCGGGTCCAGACCTTACAATGAGCAGTTCTTC
. TRBJ2-2 few TRBV5-1 CASSQDSNTGELFF TGCGCCAGCAGCCAGGACAGTAACACCGGGGAGCTGTTTTTT
TRBD1 TRBJ1-5 few TRBV6-8 CASRRDRGDNQPQHF TGTGCCAGCAGAAGGGACAGGGGGGACAATCAGCCCCAGCATTTT
. TRBJ2-2 . TRBV29-1 CSVDFANTGELFF TGCAGCGTTGACTTTGCGAACACCGGGGAGCTGTTTTTT
. TRBJ1-4 . TRBV18 CASSLVQGNEKLFF TGTGCCAGCTCACTGGTCCAGGGGAATGAAAAACTGTTTTTT
TRBD2 TRBJ2-1 . TRBV23-1 CASSHSGLASGGDEQFF TGCGCCAGCAGTCATTCGGGACTAGCGTCCGGGGGGGATGAGCAGTTCTTC
. TRBJ2-3 few TRBV23-1 CASLTGSTDTQYF TGCGCCAGCTTGACCGGCTCGACAGATACGCAGTATTTT
. TRBJ2-1 . TRBV16 CASSQEGAVGKPGDSYNEQFF TGTGCCAGCAGCCAAGAAGGGGCAGTGGGCAAACCAGGGGACTCCTACAATGAGCAGTTCTTC
TRBD1 TRBJ1-6 many TRBV11-3 CASSSTGRNSPLHF TGTGCCAGCAGCTCGACAGGGAGAAATTCACCCCTCCACTTT
. TRBJ1-4 once TRBV5-1 CASRPNRDWYEKLFF TGCGCCAGCAGGCCTAACAGGGATTGGTATGAAAAACTGTTTTTT
. TRBJ1-3 . TRBV29-1 CSVDRASSGNTIYF TGCAGCGTTGACAGGGCGAGCTCTGGAAACACCATATATTTT
. TRBJ1-2 . TRBV28 CASRRTLNYGYTF TGTGCCAGCCGACGGACCCTCAATTATGGCTACACCTTC
. TRBJ1-2 many TRBV6-8 CASSPLTGSGYTF TGTGCCAGCAGTCCCCTCACAGGGTCCGGCTACACCTTC
TRBD2 TRBJ2-1 few TRBV6-8 CASSYRGNGRAKNEQFF TGTGCCAGCAGTTATAGAGGTAACGGGAGGGCCAAGAATGAGCAGTTCTTC
TRBD2 TRBJ2-2 . TRBV29-1 CSARLAGVVRGELFF TGCAGCGCCAGACTAGCGGGAGTCGTGAGGGGGGAGCTGTTTTTT
. TRBJ2-4 . TRBV29-1 CSVEGGAKNIQYF TGCAGCGTTGAGGGTGGAGCCAAAAACATTCAGTACTTC
TRBD2 TRBJ2-1 . TRBV6-8 CASSDSGGGYNEQFF TGTGCCAGCAGTGACTCGGGGGGGGGATACAATGAGCAGTTCTTC
. TRBJ2-7 few TRBV6-8 CASTQPPPQYEQYF TGTGCCAGCACCCAACCCCCCCCACAGTACGAGCAGTACTTC
. TRBJ1-3 medium-sized TRBV11-3 CASTDISSGNTIYF TGTGCCAGCACGGACATCAGCTCTGGAAACACCATATATTTT
TRBD2 TRBJ2-7 . TRBV11-3 CASSYSLAGDEQYF TGTGCCAGCAGCTACTCCCTAGCGGGAGACGAGCAGTACTTC
TRBD1 TRBJ2-7 . TRBV10-2 CASSERRGGDTYEQYF TGCGCCAGCAGTGAGCGGCGAGGGGGCGATACCTACGAGCAGTACTTC
. TRBJ2-7 . TRBV25-1 CAIGQSGVYEQYF TGTGCCATTGGACAGTCCGGGGTCTACGAGCAGTACTTC
TRBD1 TRBJ2-7 . TRBV28 CASSTRQGRGSYEQYF TGTGCCAGCAGTACCCGACAGGGAAGAGGGTCCTACGAGCAGTACTTC
. TRBJ2-3 many TRBV11-3 CASSLGGSTDTQYF TGTGCCAGCAGCTTAGGAGGGAGCACAGATACGCAGTATTTT
. TRBJ2-7 . TRBV29-1 CSAVRTGPYEQYF TGCAGCGCTGTGAGAACAGGGCCCTACGAGCAGTACTTC
. TRBJ1-1 few TRBV10-2 CASSEYRGTEAFF TGCGCCAGCAGTGAATACCGAGGTACTGAAGCTTTCTTT
TRBD1 TRBJ2-3 few TRBV6-8 CASRDRGVGTDTQYF TGTGCCAGCAGGGACAGGGGCGTAGGCACAGATACGCAGTATTTT
TRBD2 TRBJ2-2 . TRBV29-1 CSVEGLAGGTGELFF TGCAGCGTTGAAGGGCTAGCGGGAGGCACCGGGGAGCTGTTTTTT
TRBD2 TRBJ2-7 . TRBV6-8 CASSLKLAGGSEQYF TGTGCCAGCAGCCTAAAGTTAGCGGGAGGTTCCGAGCAGTACTTC
. TRBJ2-7 . TRBV19 CASRRQRGAYEQYF TGTGCCAGTAGGAGGCAGCGCGGCGCTTACGAGCAGTACTTC
. TRBJ2-7 few TRBV1 CASSLSPAENYEQYF TGCGCCAGCAGCCTATCTCCAGCGGAGAACTACGAGCAGTACTTC
TRBD1 TRBJ2-3 many TRBV6-8 CASSYRDRVTDTQYF TGTGCCAGCAGTTACCGGGACAGGGTCACAGATACGCAGTATTTT
. TRBJ1-1 few TRBV9 CASSLSYTEAFF TGTGCCAGCAGCTTATCGTACACTGAAGCTTTCTTT
TRBD1 TRBJ2-1 . TRBV19 CASSIRGTGYNEQFF TGTGCCAGTAGTATACGGGGGACAGGCTACAATGAGCAGTTCTTC
TRBD1 TRBJ2-5 few TRBV29-1 CSVDGQGITETQYF TGCAGCGTTGACGGACAGGGTATTACGGAGACCCAGTACTTC
. TRBJ2-7 few TRBV10-3 CAIRRTESYEQYF TGTGCCATCCGGAGGACCGAGTCCTACGAGCAGTACTTC
TRBD2 TRBJ2-7 . TRBV28 CASSPSGLAGRRRYF TGTGCCAGCAGTCCCTCGGGACTAGCGGGCCGAAGGCGGTACTTC
TRBD2 TRBJ2-3 . TRBV29-1 CSVPGTSVFRQYF TGCAGCGTCCCCGGGACTAGCGTCTTTAGGCAGTATTTT
. TRBJ1-1 once TRBV19 CASSIGLAEAFF TGTGCCAGTAGTATCGGTTTGGCTGAAGCTTTCTTT
TRBD2 TRBJ2-1 . TRBV5-1 CASTAGGLFDEQFF TGCGCCAGCACAGCGGGAGGTTTGTTCGATGAGCAGTTCTTC
TRBD2 TRBJ2-3 . TRBV7-6 CASSLNSGGRDTQYF TGTGCCAGCAGCTTAAATAGCGGGGGGCGTGATACGCAGTATTTT
TRBD1 TRBJ2-7 few TRBV6-8 CASSRGQGSYEQYF TGTGCCAGCAGTCGGGGACAGGGTTCCTACGAGCAGTACTTC
. TRBJ2-7 . TRBV28 CASSSPGLPYEQYF TGTGCCAGCAGCTCCCCGGGACTTCCCTACGAGCAGTACTTC
. TRBJ2-5 . TRBV11-3 CASTPGLPQETQYF TGTGCCAGCACCCCAGGACTGCCCCAAGAGACCCAGTACTTC
TRBD1 TRBJ2-1 many TRBV11-3 CASSLNRDRYNEQFF TGTGCCAGCAGCTTAAACCGGGACAGGTACAATGAGCAGTTCTTC
TRBD2 TRBJ2-1 few TRBV9 CASSSTSGGAGEQFF TGTGCCAGCAGCTCGACTAGCGGGGGGGCGGGTGAGCAGTTCTTC
. TRBJ2-3 . TRBV15 CATSRVGKLITDTQYF TGTGCCACCAGCAGAGTTGGAAAATTAATCACAGATACGCAGTATTTT
TRBD1 TRBJ1-4 few TRBV19 CASSRQGHNEKLFF TGTGCCAGTAGCCGACAGGGGCATAATGAAAAACTGTTTTTT
. TRBJ2-6 once TRBV19 CASTPVWVGAGANVLTF TGTGCCAGTACCCCCGTCTGGGTCGGGGCTGGGGCCAACGTCCTGACTTTC
. TRBJ1-3 . TRBV5-1 CASSLGVVGTGNTIYF TGCGCCAGCAGCTTGGGGGTGGTGGGCACTGGAAACACCATATATTTT